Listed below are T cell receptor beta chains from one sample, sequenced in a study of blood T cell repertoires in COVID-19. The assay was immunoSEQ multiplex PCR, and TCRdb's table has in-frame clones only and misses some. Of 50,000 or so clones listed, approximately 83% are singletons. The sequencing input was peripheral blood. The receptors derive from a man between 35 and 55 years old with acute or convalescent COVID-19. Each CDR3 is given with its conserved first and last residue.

CDR3: CASSSKGAEAFF
J: TRBJ1-1
V: TRBV12-3/TRBV12-4

CDR3: CASTLGGISPLHF
J: TRBJ1-6
V: TRBV6-5

CDR3: CASSQEAGTFFSGYTF
J: TRBJ1-2
V: TRBV4-2

CDR3: CSASDKATQYF
J: TRBJ2-5
V: TRBV20-1

CDR3: CASSYGGRGNQPQHF
J: TRBJ1-5
V: TRBV19

CDR3: CASSQDQGIGETQYF
J: TRBJ2-5
V: TRBV3-1/TRBV3-2

CDR3: CASGARGAGYEQYF
J: TRBJ2-7
V: TRBV5-8

CDR3: CAWKRTGGYGYTF
J: TRBJ1-2
V: TRBV30

CDR3: CASKRTSGSLEQYF
J: TRBJ2-7
V: TRBV10-2

CDR3: CASSYTSSSYEQYF
J: TRBJ2-7
V: TRBV6-5

CDR3: CASGKQGGAYGYTF
J: TRBJ1-2
V: TRBV7-9

CDR3: CASSPPYFTDTQYF
J: TRBJ2-3
V: TRBV18

CDR3: CASSFGEDEQYF
J: TRBJ2-7
V: TRBV12-3/TRBV12-4

CDR3: CASKTEVNTEAFF
J: TRBJ1-1
V: TRBV2

CDR3: CASSTRQGANTEAFF
J: TRBJ1-1
V: TRBV2

CDR3: CSVDEGEGYTF
J: TRBJ1-2
V: TRBV29-1

CDR3: CAWRTGKTDTQYF
J: TRBJ2-3
V: TRBV30

CDR3: CASSPIAQAYGYTF
J: TRBJ1-2
V: TRBV5-5

CDR3: CATSDARGNQPQHF
J: TRBJ1-5
V: TRBV24-1

CDR3: CASNTGPNTEAFF
J: TRBJ1-1
V: TRBV5-6

CDR3: CAISVDRAGYTF
J: TRBJ1-2
V: TRBV10-3

CDR3: CASSRSTVNTGELFF
J: TRBJ2-2
V: TRBV6-5

CDR3: CASSQGSGYTF
J: TRBJ1-2
V: TRBV3-1/TRBV3-2

CDR3: CASSAEVRDTQYF
J: TRBJ2-3
V: TRBV6-4

CDR3: CASSARDEQFF
J: TRBJ2-1
V: TRBV11-2

CDR3: CASSLSSGTGAQETQYF
J: TRBJ2-5
V: TRBV5-1

CDR3: CASSEWSLDTQYF
J: TRBJ2-3
V: TRBV10-1

CDR3: CASSWDRGQYNEQFF
J: TRBJ2-1
V: TRBV7-8